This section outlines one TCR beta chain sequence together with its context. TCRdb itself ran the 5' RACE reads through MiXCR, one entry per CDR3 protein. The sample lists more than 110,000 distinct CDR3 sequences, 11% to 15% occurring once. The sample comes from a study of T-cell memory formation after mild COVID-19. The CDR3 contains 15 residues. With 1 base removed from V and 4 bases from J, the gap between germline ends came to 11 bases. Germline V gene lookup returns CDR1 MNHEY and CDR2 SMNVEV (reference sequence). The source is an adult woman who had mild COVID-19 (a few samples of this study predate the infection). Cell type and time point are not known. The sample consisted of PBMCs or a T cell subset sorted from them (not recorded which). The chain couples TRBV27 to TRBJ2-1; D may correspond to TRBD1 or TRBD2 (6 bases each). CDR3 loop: CASSLLGGRYNEQFF. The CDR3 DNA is TGTGCCAGCAGTTTATTGGGGGGCAGGTACAATGAGCAGTTCTTC.